This is a list of T cell receptor beta chains from one sample in a study of Graves' ophthalmopathy and Graves' hyperthyroidism. TCRdb used MiXCR to reprocess the multiplex PCR reads, holding one entry per CDR3 protein. The sample consists of around 1.1 million distinct CDR3 sequences, 35% to 40% of them appearing once. Sequencing used peripheral blood or thyroid tissue (not recorded which). These receptors were collected from an adult man with Graves' hyperthyroidism. Both conserved end residues are part of each CDR3. D genes are given only for firm matches. Only some rows state a clone size, as once, few, many or a class for expanded clones.

d_gene	abundance	v_gene	j_gene	CDR3aa
.	.	TRBV29-1	TRBJ2-5	CAASLETQYF
.	many	TRBV20-1	TRBJ1-2	CSASQSVGYTF
.	many	TRBV5-1	TRBJ1-1	CASSTDGYTEAFF
.	.	TRBV4-3	TRBJ1-4	CASSQDHAGENEKLFF
TRBD1	.	TRBV7-9	TRBJ1-2	CASSLGTGVTGYTF
.	once	TRBV7-9	TRBJ2-5	CASSVGVLSGRSNQPQYF
.	many	TRBV7-9	TRBJ1-4	CASSLEDGLAELFF
TRBD1	many	TRBV7-2	TRBJ1-2	CASSYGQGGDTNYGYTF
TRBD2	few	TRBV5-1	TRBJ2-2	CASSFLAGGISGELFF
.	.	TRBV2	TRBJ2-5	CASSPGSEETQYF
.	.	TRBV19	TRBJ1-2	CAYPLGADGYTF
.	many	TRBV11-2	TRBJ2-7	CASSPQSEQYF
TRBD2	.	TRBV14	TRBJ2-5	CASSHSGGALGETQYF
.	once	TRBV7-2	TRBJ1-4	CASSLGGRSEKLFF
.	.	TRBV10-3	TRBJ1-1	CTTSEFREAFF
TRBD1	.	TRBV20-1	TRBJ1-5	CSAQDRVNQPQHF
.	many	TRBV6-5	TRBJ1-1	CASSYSVEGLNTEAFF
TRBD1	.	TRBV9	TRBJ1-6	CASSVGTGFSPLHF
.	many	TRBV19	TRBJ1-2	CASSPLGENNYGYTF
.	many	TRBV2	TRBJ2-7	CASSVLYEQYF
.	.	TRBV27	TRBJ2-7	CASSLGHKYEQYF
.	.	TRBV7-8	TRBJ2-7	CASIEGSQQYF
TRBD1	.	TRBV6-5	TRBJ2-7	CASSYAGQGAYEQYF
.	many	TRBV10-3	TRBJ1-2	CAITGGRDYGYTF
TRBD1	.	TRBV7-7	TRBJ1-6	CASSSTAGTGLNSPLHF
.	few	TRBV20-1	TRBJ1-6	CSARRTVGRSYNSPLHF
.	few	TRBV29-1	TRBJ1-2	CSVEDRDKKYTF
.	.	TRBV10-2	TRBJ2-7	CAVQRTYEQYF
TRBD1	.	TRBV29-1	TRBJ1-4	CSVDRQGFGQEKLFF
.	many	TRBV10-2	TRBJ2-7	CASSEPGTYPRYEQYF
TRBD2	few	TRBV12-3/TRBV12-4	TRBJ2-5	CASSAGGPGTSGSKTQYF
.	.	TRBV10-2	TRBJ1-1	CASSVMGNGANTEAFF
.	many	TRBV6-1	TRBJ1-4	CASVAKWNEKLFF
.	.	TRBV7-2	TRBJ1-3	CASRAGINTIYF
TRBD1	many	TRBV7-8	TRBJ1-5	CASSSGQGSSNQPQHF
.	many	TRBV7-2	TRBJ1-3	CASHPIDAGSGNTIYF
.	many	TRBV9	TRBJ1-5	CASSVVPTGQPQHF